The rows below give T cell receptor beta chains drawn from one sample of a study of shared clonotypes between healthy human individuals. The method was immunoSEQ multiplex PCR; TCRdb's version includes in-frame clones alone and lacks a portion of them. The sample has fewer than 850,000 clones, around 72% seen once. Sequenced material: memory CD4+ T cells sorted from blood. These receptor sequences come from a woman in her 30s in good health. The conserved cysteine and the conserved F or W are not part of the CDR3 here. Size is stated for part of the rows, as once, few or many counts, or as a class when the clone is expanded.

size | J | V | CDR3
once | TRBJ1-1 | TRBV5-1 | ASSLVGSPPNTEAF
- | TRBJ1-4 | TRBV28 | ASSLPAGSEKLF
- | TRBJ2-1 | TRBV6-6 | ASSYSGVGDEQF
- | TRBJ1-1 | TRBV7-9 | ASSLGQQNTEAF
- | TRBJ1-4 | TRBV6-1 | ASCSSATNEKLF
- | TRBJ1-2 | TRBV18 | ASSPRGIYGYT
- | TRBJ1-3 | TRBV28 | ASSRTGSLSGNTIY
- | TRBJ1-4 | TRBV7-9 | ASSLAGTAGEKLF
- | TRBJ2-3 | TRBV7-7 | ASSLGGGGTQY
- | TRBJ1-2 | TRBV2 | ASYKGGADRGRYGYT
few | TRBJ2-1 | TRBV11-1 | ASSLFETYNEQF
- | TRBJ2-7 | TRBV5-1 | ASSPSPGTSVYEQY
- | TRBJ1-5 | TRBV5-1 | ASSLGTENQPQH
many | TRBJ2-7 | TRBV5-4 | ASSRDGDSSYEQY
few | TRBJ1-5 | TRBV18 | ASSPDSYSNQPQH
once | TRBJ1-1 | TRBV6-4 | ASSVQPQGTEAF
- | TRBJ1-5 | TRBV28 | ASSPYSGLGSNQPQH
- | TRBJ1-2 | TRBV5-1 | ASSLVGGANGYT